One and the same sample provided the 26 T cell receptor beta chains below, sequenced in a study of blood T cell repertoires in COVID-19. The method was immunoSEQ multiplex PCR; TCRdb's version includes in-frame clones alone and lacks a portion of them. The profile covers approximately 88,000 clones, with more than 60% appearing a single time and 15% to 20% taken by the ten largest. The sample comprised peripheral blood. The receptors stem from a woman older than 75 with active or convalescent COVID-19.

The rearrangement joins TRBV19 to TRBJ1-2; 8 nucleotides align to TRBD1. Germline lookup yields CDR1 LNHDA and CDR2 SQIVND (reference sequence). Trimming cost V 7 bases and J 5 bases; bases outside gene matches: 24. The CDR3 spans 19 residues. The CDR3 protein is CASNPFIRDRTSLRYGYTF. The CDR3 bases are TGTGCCAGTAACCCCTTCATCCGGGACAGGACCTCACTTAGATATGGCTACACCTTC. Using reference TRBV19 and TRBJ1-2 for the parts outside the CDR3, the full variable domain is DGGITQSPKYLFRKEGQNVTLSCEQNLNHDAMYWYRQDPGQGLRLIYYSQIVNDFQKGDIAEGYSVSREKKESFPLTVTSAQKNPTAFYLCASNPFIRDRTSLRYGYTFGSGTRLTVV.

The chain carries TRBV3-1 (or the pseudogene TRBV3-2) and TRBJ2-5; D is ambiguous. The V end lost 2 bases, the J end lost 5 bases, and 6 bases lay between the germline ends. Germline CDR1 and CDR2: LGHDT and YNNKEL (reference sequence). This CDR3 has 12 amino acids. The CDR3 spells CASSQFQETQYF. CDR3 coding DNA: TGTGCCAGCAGCCAATTCCAGGAGACCCAGTACTTC.

The rearrangement uses TRBV7-9 and TRBJ1-2, with D maybe TRBD1 (6 bases). The CDR3 runs to 15 residues. CDR1 and CDR2 (germline): SEHNR, FQNEAQ (reference sequence). Deletions cut 6 bases from V and 8 bases from J, with 22 bases between. CDR3 nucleotides: TGTGCCAGCAGTCGAAGGAACGCCGGGACATCCGGCTACACCTTC. Translated, it gives CASSRRNAGTSGYTF. The complete variable domain, with remaining parts taken from reference TRBV7-9 and TRBJ1-2, reads DTGVSQNPRHKITKRGQNVTFRCDPISEHNRLYWYRQTLGQGPEFLTYFQNEAQLEKSRLLSDRFSAERPKGSFSTLEIQRTEQGDSAMYLCASSRRNAGTSGYTFGSGTRLTVV.

The chain has TRBV18 and TRBJ1-2; possible D gene TRBD1, 6 bases. The CDR3 totals 18 residues. The germline V and J ends were trimmed by 0 bases and 4 bases, with 21 bases remaining between them. Per the germline V gene, CDR1 is KGHSH and CDR2 is LQKENI. In DNA, the CDR3 is TGTGCCAGCTCACCACCTTTAATAGCCGGACAGTTGAGCTATGGCTACACCTTC. This translates into CASSPPLIAGQLSYGYTF.

The genes are TRBV3-1 (or the pseudogene TRBV3-2) and TRBJ1-1; a weak D match, TRBD1 (5 bases). Trimming removed 5 bases at V and 4 bases at J, with 11 bases between. Germline-derived CDR1 and CDR2 are LGHDT and YNNKEL (reference sequence). CDR3 size: 13 residues. DNA for the CDR3: TGTGCCAGCAGCTTGGGGGGGAGCACTGAAGCTTTCTTT. Its translation is CASSLGGSTEAFF.

The rearrangement uses TRBV27 and TRBJ1-5; 9 nucleotides align to TRBD1. CDR1 is MNHEY and CDR2 is SMNVEV in the germline V gene (reference sequence). V lost 6 bases, J lost 5 bases, and 2 bases stayed unmatched. CDR3 size: 13 residues. CDR3 protein: CASRRTGDQPQHF. The DNA of the CDR3 is TGTGCCAGCAGGAGGACAGGGGATCAGCCCCAGCATTTT.

The chain recombines TRBV25-1 with TRBJ1-2; D perhaps matches TRBD1 (5 bases). Germline V gene data show CDR1 as MGHDK and CDR2 as SYGVNS. Deletions cut 5 bases from V and 7 bases from J, with 14 bases between. This CDR3 is 13 amino acids long. CDR3 protein: CASSLFGGTGYTF. CDR3 coding DNA: TGTGCCAGCAGTCTCTTCGGGGGTACTGGCTACACCTTC.

The chain is built from TRBV2 and TRBJ2-7; 11 nucleotides line up with TRBD2. CDR1 is SNHLY and CDR2 is FYNNEI in the germline V gene. Trimming removed 7 bases from V and 4 bases from J; junction bases left unmatched: 6. The CDR3 contains 14 residues. In DNA form, the CDR3 reads TGTGCCAGCATCCATAGCGGGGGGGAGTACGAGCAGTACTTC. It specifies CASIHSGGEYEQYF.

The CDR3 reads CASSLGGDSSYEQYF. For the CDR3, the DNA is TGTGCCAGCAGCTTAGGAGGGGACAGCTCCTACGAGCAGTACTTC. The V call is TRBV7-2, the J call TRBJ2-7; TRBD1 matches 7 bases. Germline V gene lookup returns CDR1 SGHTA and CDR2 FQGNSA. V dropped 1 base and J dropped 0; count of bases not matched to a gene: 3. This CDR3 has 15 residues.

CDR3 sequence reads: CASSPSLGSKNIQYF. The CDR3 DNA follows: TGTGCCAGCAGTCCGAGTCTCGGGTCCAAAAACATTCAGTACTTC. The V gene is TRBV28, the J gene TRBJ2-4; D unclear. This CDR3 has 15 amino acids. The ends were cut back, 5 bases at V and 2 bases at J, with 13 bases in the middle. Germline CDR1 is MDHEN and CDR2 is SYDVKM.

V gene TRBV19 combines with J gene TRBJ2-1; the match to TRBD2 covers 14 bases. The CDR3 is 15 residues long. Looked up from germline, CDR1 is LNHDA and CDR2 is SQIVND (reference sequence). With 3 bases clipped from V and 9 bases from J, the junction kept 4 bases outside the gene matches. The CDR3 DNA reads as TGTGCCAGTAGTATGACTAGCGGGGGGGCGCGTGAGCAGTTCTTC. Residues: CASSMTSGGAREQFF.

As regards this clone: At one of its ends the junction is not consistent with the germline gene, which may arise from a read error. The chain joins TRBV6-2 or TRBV6-3 to TRBJ1-1; TRBD1 might be the D (5 bases). This CDR3 has 11 amino acids. CDR1 MNHEY and CDR2 SVGEGT come from the germline V gene. The CDR3 sequence: CASSPGRVRLF. CDR3 sequence (DNA): TGTGCCAGCAGCCCCGGCAGGGTGAGGCTCTTT.

V gene TRBV14 combines with J gene TRBJ2-3, with D possibly TRBD1 on 6 matching bases. Germline V gives CDR1 SGHDN, CDR2 FVKESK. V lost 4 bases, J lost 2 bases, and 10 bases lay in between. The CDR3 is 14 residues long. CDR3 coding DNA: TGTGCCAGCAGCCCTAGGACAGTCACAGATACGCAGTATTTT. This encodes CASSPRTVTDTQYF.

The chain recombines TRBV30 with TRBJ1-6; D call uncertain. CDR3 size: 14 residues. Germline CDR1 reads GTSNPN; CDR2 reads SVGIG (reference sequence). V was clipped by 2 bases and J by 4 bases, with 9 bases between them. In DNA form, the CDR3 reads TGTGCCTGGAGTCCAGGAGGGTATAATTCACCCCTCCACTTT. Protein product: CAWSPGGYNSPLHF.

CDR3 in DNA: TGTGCCAGCAGTTTGGACAGGGCAGATACGCAGTATTTT. It specifies CASSLDRADTQYF. V and J are TRBV6-5 and TRBJ2-3, with 8 bases fitting TRBD1. CDR1 is MNHEY, CDR2 SVGAGI, per germline. V lost 4 bases, J lost 4 bases, and 1 base stayed unmatched. The CDR3 length is 13 residues.

The rearrangement joins TRBV6-6 to TRBJ1-2; TRBD1 is a possible D gene (6 bases). This CDR3 region has 13 residues. The V end was cut by 6 bases, the J end by 3 bases, with 11 bases between. Germline values: CDR1 MNHNY, CDR2 SVGAGI (reference sequence). As DNA, the CDR3 is TGTGCCAGCAGACCAGGGGCGGACTATGGCTACACCTTC. Translated: CASRPGADYGYTF.

The chain recombines TRBV4-3 with TRBJ2-1; perhaps TRBD2 as D (6 bases). CDR1 is LGHNA, CDR2 YSLEER, per germline. Between the trimmed V and J ends, which lost 4 bases and 0 bases, there was a span of 16 bases. This CDR3 is built from 17 residues. CDR3 in DNA: TGCGCCAGCAGCCCAGACCTACTAGCAACCTCCTACAATGAGCAGTTCTTC. This gives the protein CASSPDLLATSYNEQFF.

The V gene is TRBV5-4, the J gene TRBJ1-1, with a tentative D call TRBD1 (5 bases). Germline V gives CDR1 SGHNT, CDR2 YYREEE (reference sequence). This CDR3 has 14 amino acids. The V end was cut by 0 bases, the J end by 3 bases, with 9 bases between. The CDR3 DNA is TGTGCCAGCAGCTTGGCAGGGATGGACACTGAAGCTTTCTTT. Protein product: CASSLAGMDTEAFF.

This chain joins TRBV28 and TRBJ1-6; 9 bases fit TRBD1. Looked up from germline, CDR1 is MDHEN and CDR2 is SYDVKM. The CDR3 totals 14 residues. With 6 bases clipped from V and 7 bases from J, the junction kept 4 bases outside the gene matches. As DNA, the CDR3 is TGTGCCAGCAGGGCCGGGACAGGGAATTCACCCCTCCACTTT. Protein: CASRAGTGNSPLHF.

The chain couples TRBV24-1 to TRBJ1-2; 7 positions agree with TRBD1. The CDR3 totals 12 residues. The germline V gene has CDR1 KGHDR and CDR2 SFDVKD. V lost 11 bases, J lost 6 bases, and 8 bases stayed unmatched. CDR3 DNA: TGTGCCAACTCGACAGGGAGTCATGGCTACACCTTC. Translated, it gives CANSTGSHGYTF.

This sequence joins TRBV5-1 and TRBJ2-5; weak D call: TRBD1 (5 bases). This CDR3 has 13 amino acids. Germline lookup yields CDR1 SGHRS and CDR2 YFSETQ. Trimming cost V 2 bases and J 2 bases, with 7 bases left between them. The CDR3, as DNA: TGCGCCAGCAGCTTACAGGATCAAGAGACCCAGTACTTC. Its translation: CASSLQDQETQYF.

V and J are TRBV6-5 and TRBJ1-6; 7 bases line up with TRBD1. CDR1 and CDR2 (germline): MNHEY, SVGAGI. V lost 6 bases, J lost 10 bases, and 3 bases stayed unmatched. This CDR3 is built from 12 residues. The CDR3 is CASSSGGSPLHF. The CDR3 nucleotides read TGTGCCAGCAGCTCAGGGGGATCACCCCTCCACTTT.

The rearrangement uses TRBV7-9 and TRBJ2-3, with TRBD2 matching 7 bases. This CDR3 region has 17 residues. After removal of 2 bases from V and 2 bases from J, the junction contained 10 bases not matched to a gene. Germline values: CDR1 SEHNR, CDR2 FQNEAQ (reference sequence). The CDR3 is CASSLLTGGRFTDTQYF. CDR3 nucleotides: TGTGCCAGCAGCTTATTGACGGGGGGTCGATTCACAGATACGCAGTATTTT.

With regard to this clone: Since the CDR3 does not end with the conserved phenylalanine or tryptophan, this likely comes from a read error. Because the CDR3's place on the DNA is in doubt, the DNA is left out and the CDR3 is given as listed by TCRdb. This sequence joins TRBV3-1 (or the pseudogene TRBV3-2) and TRBJ1-2. The CDR3 is 12 residues long, ends included. Per the germline V gene, CDR1 is LGHDT and CDR2 is YNNKEL (reference sequence). This CDR3 reads CASSQVPLGLDA.

The chain is built from TRBV19 and TRBJ1-1; tentatively, D is TRBD1 (6 bases). Germline V gene data show CDR1 as LNHDA and CDR2 as SQIVND (reference sequence). Trimming removed 7 bases from V and 0 bases from J, with 9 bases in between. The CDR3 length is 13 residues. The CDR3 DNA follows: TGTGCCAGTATGGACAGCCTGAACACTGAAGCTTTCTTT. Translation gives CASMDSLNTEAFF.

V usage is TRBV5-4 and J usage is TRBJ2-5, with 8 bases lining up with TRBD1. This CDR3 comprises 13 residues. V shed 1 base and J 6 bases; nucleotides not matched to a gene: 2. From germline, CDR1 is SGHNT and CDR2 YYREEE (reference sequence). The CDR3 loop is CASSLQGAKTQYF. The CDR3 nucleotides are TGTGCCAGCAGCTTGCAGGGGGCGAAGACCCAGTACTTC.